This T cell receptor (beta chain) stems from a study of tumor T cells in aggressive B-cell lymphoma. Sequenced by immunoSEQ multiplex PCR; TCRdb stores in-frame clones only, minus some. Of fewer than 2,000 clones in the sample, 85% to 95% are singletons; the top ten hold 3% to 4%. V lost 5 bases and J lost 7, with 18 bases in between. This CDR3 comprises 14 residues. Germline CDR1 SGHVS, CDR2 FNYEAQ. This TCR came from an adult with diffuse large B cell lymphoma. Sequenced sample: tumor tissue. This chain links TRBV7-6 with TRBJ2-7; perhaps TRBD1 as D (5 bases). CDR3 sequence: CASSAGQGLSEQYF. In DNA, the CDR3 is TGTGCCAGCAGCGCAGGTCAGGGTCTGAGTGAGCAGTACTTC.